This TCR beta chain was captured by sequencing in a study of OX40 agonist ivuxolimab in advanced cancers. Study as a whole: Intravenous ivuxolimab at 0.01 to 10 mg/kg was given to patients every 2 weeks. The study's findings and limits: Within 6 weeks, CD4+ and CD8+ blood T cells expanded clonally at 0.1 to 3.0 mg/kg. CD8+ T cells (on average) carried more expanded clones than CD4+ T cells. Some nonresponders additionally presented with little normalized T-cell clonal expansion.

This table comes from immunoSEQ multiplex PCR, and its TCRdb copy is limited to in-frame clones, with some not included. Found here are over 15,000 clones, 70% to 90% of them singletons; the top ten hold about 16%. Germline values: CDR1 LNHDA, CDR2 SQIVND (reference sequence). The CDR3 covers 17 residues. The J segment lost 2 bases and the V segment lost 1 base, leaving 5 bases of the junction unmatched. A remark on this clone: The antigen is not known.

The genes are TRBV19 and TRBJ2-5; 12 nucleotides align to TRBD2. This receptor was identified in an adult with an advanced solid tumor such as melanoma, head and neck, liver or kidney cancer. The sequencing used CD4+ or CD8+ T cells sorted from blood, collected in a trial of the OX40 agonist ivuxolimab. This CDR3 reads CASSIVSLAGGQETQYF. The CDR3 nucleotides are TGTGCCAGTAGTATAGTATCTCTAGCGGGAGGGCAAGAGACCCAGTACTTC.